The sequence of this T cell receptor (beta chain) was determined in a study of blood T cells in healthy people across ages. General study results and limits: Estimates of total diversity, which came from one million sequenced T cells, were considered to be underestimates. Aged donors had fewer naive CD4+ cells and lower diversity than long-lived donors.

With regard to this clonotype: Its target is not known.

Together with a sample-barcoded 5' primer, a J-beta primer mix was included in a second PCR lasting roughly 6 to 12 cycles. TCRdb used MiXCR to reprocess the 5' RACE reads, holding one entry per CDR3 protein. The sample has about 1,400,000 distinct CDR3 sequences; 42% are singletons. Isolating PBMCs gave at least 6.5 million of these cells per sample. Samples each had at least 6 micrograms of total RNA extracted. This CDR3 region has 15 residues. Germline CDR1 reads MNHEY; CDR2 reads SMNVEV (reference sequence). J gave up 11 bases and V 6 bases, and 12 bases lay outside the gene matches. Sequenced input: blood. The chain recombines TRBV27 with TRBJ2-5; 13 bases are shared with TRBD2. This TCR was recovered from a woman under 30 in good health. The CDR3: CASSDPGLAGRGQYF. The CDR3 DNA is TGTGCCAGCAGCGACCCGGGACTAGCGGGACGGGGGCAGTACTTC.